What follows describes a single T cell receptor beta chain. As handled by the study authors: Estimated nucleated cell counts came from reference gene primer amplification. Assay used: immunoSEQ multiplex PCR; TCRdb lists only in-frame clones, some missing. Clone size and the V and J calls come from that table; the DNA yielded D and trimming. Seen here are 35,000 to 45,000 clones, around 76% observed once, and the top ten hold approximately 7.7%. V was clipped by 4 bases and J by 6 bases; unmatched bases: 7. Germline V gives CDR1 SGHRS, CDR2 YFSETQ. The CDR3 contains 17 residues. The data stem from a study of blood T cell repertoires in COVID-19. Study summary: The samples span acute and convalescent COVID-19 from the United States, Italy and Spain. Sample material is recorded as cDNA or gDNA derived from T cells, B-cell-depleted T cells, or PBMCs.

The V and J genes are TRBV5-1 and TRBJ2-1; 16 bases align to TRBD2. This sequence was found in a man aged 70-80 years with active or convalescent COVID-19. The specimen sequenced was peripheral blood. The CDR3 reads CASSPGTSGGARNEQFF. The CDR3, as DNA: TGCGCCAGCAGCCCTGGGACTAGCGGGGGGGCCCGCAATGAGCAGTTCTTC.